This entry lists 17 T cell receptor beta chains sequenced from one sample in a study of beta chain features in type 1 diabetes. Reverse transcription of all isolated RNA meant that expressed TCRB transcripts were sequenced. Method: immunoSEQ multiplex PCR; TCRdb's copy keeps in-frame clones and lacks some. Of 200,000 to 300,000 clones in the sample, roughly 30% were seen once. Sequenced: central memory CD4+ T cells from blood. The source is a man aged 25 to 40 in good health.

This clone was counted only a few times. The rearrangement uses TRBV15 and TRBJ2-6; D is unclear. V was pared by 3 bases and J by 2 bases, with 11 bases between. Germline loops: CDR1 LNHNV, CDR2 YYDKDF (reference sequence). This CDR3 is built from 16 residues. The CDR3 protein is CATSRGGYAGANVLTF. The CDR3 DNA reads TGTGCCACCAGCAGGGGCGGTTACGCTGGGGCCAACGTCCTGACTTTC.

This clone was recorded a few times. Other DNA sequences in this specimen translate into the identical CDR3. The chain carries TRBV7-2 and TRBJ1-1, with unresolved D. CDR1 is SGHTA and CDR2 is FQGNSA in the germline V gene. V was clipped by 0 bases and J by 6 bases, with 8 bases between them. CDR3 length: 13 residues. Written as DNA, the CDR3 is TGTGCCAGCAGCTTAGCCTTGACGGCTGAAGCTTTCTTT. As protein: CASSLALTAEAFF. Variable domain in full (rest from reference TRBV7-2 and TRBJ1-1): GAGVSQSPSNKVTEKGKDVELRCDPISGHTALYWYRQSLGQGLEFLIYFQGNSAPDKSGLPSDRFSAERTGGSVSTLTIQRTQQEDSAVYLCASSLALTAEAFFGQGTRLTVV.

This clone was picked up a small number of times. J is TRBJ2-3 and V is TRBV27, with 12 nucleotides matching TRBD2. The germline CDR1 and CDR2 sequences are MNHEY and SMNVEV (reference sequence). The junction had 4 bases not matched to a gene; V was cut back by 2 bases and J by 4 bases. The CDR3 covers 16 residues. Here the CDR3 reads CASSLRLAGVADTQYF. Here the CDR3 DNA reads TGTGCCAGCAGTTTAAGACTAGCGGGAGTGGCAGATACGCAGTATTTT.

The chain combines TRBV4-1 with TRBJ1-1; D ambiguous. The CDR3 is 11 amino acids. Germline CDR1 is MGHRA and CDR2 is YSYEKL. The ends were cut back, 3 bases at V and 7 bases at J, with 6 bases in the middle. The CDR3 DNA follows: TGCGCCAGCAGCCAGGGAGGTGAAGCTTTCTTT. Translation gives CASSQGGEAFF.

This clone was recorded a few times. Other nucleotide sequences in the sample specify the same CDR3. The chain recombines TRBV7-2 with TRBJ2-3, with D unresolved. The CDR3 loop spans 11 amino acids. The V gene lost 6 bases and the J gene lost 3 bases, with 4 bases spanning the gap. CDR1 is SGHTA and CDR2 is FQGNSA in the germline V gene. The CDR3 region is CASRRTDTQYF. CDR3 nucleotide sequence: TGTGCCAGCAGAAGGACAGATACGCAGTATTTT.

Only a few counts were recorded for this clone. V and J are TRBV19 and TRBJ2-3; D unclear. Deletions cut 5 bases from V and 0 bases from J, with 9 bases between. Germline CDR1 is LNHDA and CDR2 is SQIVND (reference sequence). CDR3 size: 14 residues. The CDR3: CASSLRTSTDTQYF. The CDR3 nucleotides read TGTGCCAGTAGTTTACGTACTAGCACAGATACGCAGTATTTT. Filled out from reference TRBV19 and TRBJ2-3, the complete variable domain reads DGGITQSPKYLFRKEGQNVTLSCEQNLNHDAMYWYRQDPGQGLRLIYYSQIVNDFQKGDIAEGYSVSREKKESFPLTVTSAQKNPTAFYLCASSLRTSTDTQYFGPGTRLTVL.

This clone was found a few times. The CDR3, as DNA: TGTGCCATCAGTGGGGGGACTAGCGGTTACAATGAGCAGTTCTTC. Translation gives CAISGGTSGYNEQFF. J is TRBJ2-1 and V is TRBV10-3; TRBD2 matches at 11 bases. The CDR3 is 15 residues long. Germline-derived CDR1 and CDR2 are ENHRY and SYGVKD. The V gene end was trimmed by 4 bases and the J gene end by 4 bases; junction bases not matched to a gene: 3.

This clone was observed a few times. This chain connects TRBV30 to TRBJ1-6; no definite D call. Germline V gives CDR1 GTSNPN, CDR2 SVGIG (reference sequence). V dropped 3 bases and J dropped 4 bases, with 13 bases sitting between them. CDR3 size: 15 residues. CDR3 amino acids: CAWSREALYNSPLHF. The CDR3 DNA sequence: TGTGCCTGGAGCAGAGAGGCCCTTTATAATTCACCCCTCCACTTT.

About this clone: A read error is the likely source, as a far larger clone sits one nucleotide away. The chain has TRBV4-3 and TRBJ2-1; 9 bases are shared with TRBD1. V lost 5 bases to trimming and J lost 6 bases; unmatched junction nucleotides: 5. Per the germline V gene, CDR1 is LGHNA and CDR2 is YSLEER. This CDR3 is built from 14 residues. The CDR3 here is CASSTGQGGNEQFF. The CDR3 bases are TGCGCCAGCAGCACGGGACAGGGCGGCAATGAGCAGTTCTTC.

This clone was observed a few times. The CDR3 sequence is CASSSMTGDYVYNEQFF. The CDR3 DNA reads TGTGCCAGCAGCTCCATGACAGGCGACTATGTCTACAATGAGCAGTTCTTC. The chain employs TRBV11-2 and TRBJ2-1; possible D gene TRBD1, 6 bases. V was pared by 4 bases and J by 3 bases, with 19 bases between. Germline V CDR1 and CDR2: SGHAT, FQNNGV. The CDR3 length is 17 residues.

In regard to this clone: Other DNA sequences in this sample translate to the same CDR3. This chain uses TRBV29-1 with TRBJ2-7, with 8 bases that match TRBD1. The CDR3 is 13 residues long. Trimming at V came to 6 bases and at J to 4 bases, leaving 8 bases not matched to a gene. Looked up from germline, CDR1 is SQVTM and CDR2 is ANQGSEA. Here the CDR3 DNA reads TGCAGCGTCGGAGAGGACAGGGCGTACGAGCAGTACTTC. This translates into CSVGEDRAYEQYF.

In its sample, this clone was seen many times. The V and J genes are TRBV18 and TRBJ2-2, with D possibly called TRBD1 or TRBD2 (5 bases each). CDR1 KGHSH and CDR2 LQKENI come from the germline V gene. V dropped 0 bases and J dropped 1 base, with 15 bases sitting between them. The CDR3 covers 18 residues. DNA of the CDR3: TGTGCCAGCTCACCACCGAGTTTAACGGGGCTGAACACCGGGGAGCTGTTTTTT. Its protein product is CASSPPSLTGLNTGELFF.

This rearrangement joins TRBV14 to TRBJ1-1, with D hard to call. The germline V gene has CDR1 SGHDN and CDR2 FVKESK. Trimming pared 5 bases from V and 5 bases from J, leaving 12 bases between. The CDR3 sequence is 13 residues long. Here the CDR3 reads CASSGLIKTEAFF. The CDR3 nucleotides read TGTGCCAGCAGCGGCCTAATAAAGACTGAAGCTTTCTTT.

This clone was seen a few times. The chain couples TRBV25-1 to TRBJ2-7, with D possibly matching TRBD1 (5 bases). CDR3 length equals 12 residues. With 5 bases removed from V and 2 bases from J, the gap between germline ends came to 7 bases. CDR1 is MGHDK and CDR2 is SYGVNS in the germline V gene. The CDR3 DNA follows: TGTGCCAGCAGTCCAGGGACCTACGAGCAGTACTTC. Translation: CASSPGTYEQYF.

This clone was counted a few times. Here the CDR3 reads CASSSSGNYGYTF. The DNA for the CDR3 is TGTGCCAGCAGTAGTTCAGGGAACTATGGCTACACCTTC. This chain links TRBV27 with TRBJ1-2; D perhaps matches TRBD1 (5 bases). Trimming left V 5 bases short and J 2 bases short, with 9 bases between. CDR1 MNHEY and CDR2 SMNVEV come from the germline V gene (reference sequence). The CDR3 totals 13 residues.

The chain couples TRBV14 to TRBJ2-1; D not resolved. The CDR3 is 13 residues long. V lost 1 base and J lost 10, with 11 bases in between. Germline CDR1 reads SGHDN; CDR2 reads FVKESK. This CDR3 is CASSQASVGEQFF. The CDR3 nucleotides are TGTGCCAGCAGCCAAGCCTCCGTCGGGGAGCAGTTCTTC.

The chain is built from TRBV5-1 and TRBJ2-3, with D perhaps matching TRBD1 (5 bases). The length of the CDR3 is 16 residues. Germline V gives CDR1 SGHRS, CDR2 YFSETQ. The V gene lost 0 bases and the J gene lost 8 bases, with 19 bases spanning the gap. The CDR3 sequence: CASSLDGQGASGTQYF. In DNA, the CDR3 is TGCGCCAGCAGCTTGGATGGACAAGGGGCTTCGGGTACGCAGTATTTT.